These 5 T cell receptor beta chains were sequenced from one sample in a study of PD-1 blockade in classical Hodgkin lymphoma. Each and every patient relapsed after autologous stem cell transplantation, and patients got differing brentuximab vedotin exposure. Repertoires were generated with immunoSEQ multiplex PCR, while TCRdb's copy carries only in-frame clones and drops some. The table has tens of thousands of clones, about 76% seen once; the top ten hold around 3%. This sample comprised peripheral blood mononuclear cells (PBMCs), obtained before the second cycle of nivolumab. Source of these receptors: a human donor with classical Hodgkin lymphoma.

The genes are TRBV5-8 and TRBJ2-3; D tentatively reads TRBD1 or TRBD2 (5 bases each). The V end lost 3 bases, the J end lost 4 bases, and 21 bases lay between the germline ends. CDR3 length equals 17 residues. Per the germline V gene, CDR1 is SGHTS and CDR2 is YDEGEE. Written as DNA, the CDR3 is TGTGCCAGCAGCTCCGCGTCCGGGACGAATTGGGCAGATACGCAGTATTTT. Protein sequence: CASSSASGTNWADTQYF.

This sequence joins TRBV28 and TRBJ1-3; tentatively, D is TRBD1 (5 bases). The CDR3 consists of 15 residues. The V end lost 6 bases, the J end lost 0 bases, and 12 bases lay between the germline ends. CDR1 is MDHEN and CDR2 is SYDVKM in the germline V gene. DNA for the CDR3: TGTGCCAGCAGCCCCGGACAAGCCTCTGGAAACACCATATATTTT. Translation: CASSPGQASGNTIYF. Full variable domain (missing parts from reference TRBV28 and TRBJ1-3): DVKVTQSSRYLVKRTGEKVFLECVQDMDHENMFWYRQDPGLGLRLIYFSYDVKMKEKGDIPEGYSVSREKKERFSLILESASTNQTSMYLCASSPGQASGNTIYFGEGSWLTVV.

The chain employs TRBV29-1 and TRBJ2-7; D is undetermined. The CDR3 spans 10 residues. Germline V gene sequence: CDR1 SQVTM, CDR2 ANQGSEA. The germline V and J ends were trimmed by 6 bases and 7 bases, with 10 bases remaining between them. The CDR3 here is CSVTYGEQYF. DNA of the CDR3: TGCAGCGTGACATACGGGGAGCAGTACTTC.

This clone was counted only a few times. This rearrangement joins TRBV7-9 to TRBJ1-1; D is unclear. CDR1 and CDR2 (germline): SEHNR, FQNEAQ (reference sequence). Trimming stripped 7 bases from V and 2 bases from J, with 11 bases between. CDR3 size: 13 residues. The chain's CDR3 is CASTISSNTEAFF. For the CDR3, the DNA is TGTGCCAGCACAATCAGCAGCAACACTGAAGCTTTCTTT.

The CDR3 nucleotides read TGTGCCAGTAGTAACCCAGGCCTTCAAGAGACCCAGTACTTC. As protein: CASSNPGLQETQYF. The rearrangement links TRBV19 to TRBJ2-5; D ambiguous. The CDR3 has 14 residues. Germline values: CDR1 LNHDA, CDR2 SQIVND (reference sequence). V lost 4 bases and J lost 2, with 11 bases in between.